The 14 T cell receptor beta chains below come from one sample, sequenced in a study of blood T cell repertoires in COVID-19. Profiling relied on immunoSEQ multiplex PCR, and the TCRdb table lists in-frame clones only, not all of them. The sample has over 200,000 clones, roughly four fifths seen once. What was sequenced was peripheral blood. These receptors originate from a woman between 50 and 59 years old with active or convalescent COVID-19.

The V call is TRBV19, the J call TRBJ2-3; D is possibly TRBD2 (5 bases). Germline loops: CDR1 LNHDA, CDR2 SQIVND (reference sequence). The CDR3 sequence is 15 residues long. The V and J ends lost 6 bases and 5 bases respectively, with 18 bases between them. The CDR3 region is CASSARPISGDTQYF. The CDR3 DNA follows: TGTGCCAGTAGCGCACGACCCATAAGCGGAGATACGCAGTATTTT.

This chain connects TRBV28 to TRBJ1-3; TRBD1 is a possible D gene (5 bases). The CDR3 runs to 15 residues. Germline-derived CDR1 and CDR2 are MDHEN and SYDVKM. Deletions cut 5 bases from V and 0 bases from J, with 11 bases between. This CDR3 is CASSQDSHSGNTIYF. As DNA, the CDR3 is TGTGCCAGCAGTCAAGACAGTCACTCTGGAAACACCATATATTTT. The full variable domain, rest sourced from reference TRBV28 and TRBJ1-3, is DVKVTQSSRYLVKRTGEKVFLECVQDMDHENMFWYRQDPGLGLRLIYFSYDVKMKEKGDIPEGYSVSREKKERFSLILESASTNQTSMYLCASSQDSHSGNTIYFGEGSWLTVV.

The genes are TRBV19 and TRBJ1-6; possible D gene TRBD1, 6 bases. The V end lost 5 bases, the J end lost 8 bases, and 13 bases lay between the germline ends. Germline values: CDR1 LNHDA, CDR2 SQIVND (reference sequence). This CDR3 region has 14 residues. The CDR3 coding sequence is TGTGCCAGTAGTGGGCAAGCAGGGGATTCACCCCTCCACTTT. It translates to CASSGQAGDSPLHF.

The rearrangement joins TRBV28 to TRBJ1-1, with 8 bases fitting TRBD1. In germline, CDR1 is MDHEN, CDR2 SYDVKM. The J segment lost 5 bases and the V segment lost 6 bases, leaving 8 bases of the junction unmatched. The CDR3 has 14 amino acids. The CDR3 is CASRPQGARTEAFF. DNA of the CDR3: TGTGCCAGCAGGCCTCAGGGGGCAAGGACTGAAGCTTTCTTT.

The count of this clone is one. The chain recombines TRBV6-2 or TRBV6-3 with TRBJ2-1, with TRBD2 as a possible D gene (6 bases). V was pared by 2 bases and J by 0 bases, with 17 bases between. Germline V gives CDR1 MNHEY, CDR2 SVGEGT. The CDR3 sequence is 18 residues long. The DNA for the CDR3 is TGTGCCAGCAGTTACCAGGGACTGGCCGAGAGCTCCTACAATGAGCAGTTCTTC. Translated: CASSYQGLAESSYNEQFF.

This clone was found many times. The chain has TRBV19 and TRBJ2-7; 9 bases are a match to TRBD1. CDR1 and CDR2 from the germline V gene are LNHDA and SQIVND (reference sequence). V shed 7 bases, J shed 7 bases, and the junction held 11 bases outside the gene matches. This CDR3 has 14 amino acids. The CDR3 reads CASKAGTGGWEQYF. DNA of the CDR3: TGTGCCAGTAAGGCGGGAACAGGGGGCTGGGAGCAGTACTTC.

This clone has just a few counts. V and J are TRBV6-5 and TRBJ1-6; D unclear. Germline V gene data show CDR1 as MNHEY and CDR2 as SVGAGI. There are 14 residues in the CDR3. Trimming shortened V by 7 bases and J by 5 bases, and 12 bases separated the two germline ends. CDR3 nucleotide sequence: TGTGCCAGCAACCTGGGGAGCAATAATTCACCCCTCCACTTT. Amino acid sequence: CASNLGSNNSPLHF.

The chain recombines TRBV24-1 with TRBJ2-1; TRBD1 matches at 7 bases. V dropped 4 bases and J dropped 5; count of bases not matched to a gene: 7. The germline gives CDR1 KGHDR, CDR2 SFDVKD. This CDR3 contains 15 residues. The CDR3 sequence is CATSDSGGFNNEQFF. The CDR3 nucleotides read TGTGCCACCAGTGACTCAGGGGGTTTTAACAATGAGCAGTTCTTC.

The chain joins TRBV5-1 to TRBJ1-1, with 8 bases that match TRBD1. The trim removed 3 bases at V and 4 bases at J, leaving 14 bases unmatched. The CDR3 is 17 residues long. Germline V gene lookup returns CDR1 SGHRS and CDR2 YFSETQ. The CDR3 DNA sequence: TGCGCCAGCAGCTGGGCCCGGGACAGGTGGGGGAGCACTGAAGCTTTCTTT. Translating gives CASSWARDRWGSTEAFF.

V gene TRBV2 combines with J gene TRBJ1-2; no firm D call. The CDR3 covers 14 residues. The ends were cut back, 4 bases at V and 4 bases at J, with 13 bases in the middle. Germline CDR1 and CDR2: SNHLY and FYNNEI. CDR3 coding DNA: TGTGCCAGCAGTGGTGCAGGAGGGTCCTATGGCTACACCTTC. Translating gives CASSGAGGSYGYTF.

This clone was recorded only once. Other DNA sequences in the same sample also yield this CDR3. The chain employs TRBV7-9 and TRBJ2-3, with D unclear. V lost 1 base and J lost 0, with 5 bases in between. This CDR3 spans 14 amino acids. CDR1 is SEHNR and CDR2 is FQNEAQ in the germline V gene (reference sequence). As DNA, the CDR3 is TGTGCCAGCAGCTTAGGCGTAAGCACAGATACGCAGTATTTT. It specifies CASSLGVSTDTQYF.

The J gene is TRBJ2-2, the V gene TRBV5-1; TRBD1 is a possible D gene (5 bases). Deletions cut 1 base from V and 4 bases from J, with 11 bases between. From germline, CDR1 is SGHRS and CDR2 YFSETQ. The CDR3 is 15 residues long. DNA of the CDR3: TGCGCCAGCAGCTTGCCGACAGACTTCACCGGGGAGCTGTTTTTT. Protein product: CASSLPTDFTGELFF. The full variable domain, its missing parts supplied by reference TRBV5-1 and TRBJ2-2, is KAGVTQTPRYLIKTRGQQVTLSCSPISGHRSVSWYQQTPGQGLQFLFEYFSETQRNKGNFPGRFSGRQFSNSRSEMNVSTLELGDSALYLCASSLPTDFTGELFFGEGSRLTVL.

The chain links TRBV6-6 to TRBJ2-7; 8 bases are a match to TRBD1. CDR1 and CDR2 from the germline V gene are MNHNY and SVGAGI (reference sequence). The CDR3 sequence is 15 residues long. The V and J ends lost 0 bases and 6 bases, in that order; junction bases with no gene match: 7. The CDR3 nucleotides are TGTGCCAGCAGTTACTCTAGTGGGACAGGTGGCGAGCAGTACTTC. This codes for CASSYSSGTGGEQYF.

The chain joins TRBV9 to TRBJ1-2, with 7 positions matching TRBD1. The CDR3 has 16 residues. The J segment lost 4 bases and the V segment lost 4 bases, leaving 13 bases of the junction unmatched. Germline V gene sequence: CDR1 SGDLS, CDR2 YYNGEE. Written as DNA, the CDR3 is TGTGCCAGCAGCCCCCGACAGGGTCCCTCTGGCTATGGCTACACCTTC. Protein sequence: CASSPRQGPSGYGYTF.